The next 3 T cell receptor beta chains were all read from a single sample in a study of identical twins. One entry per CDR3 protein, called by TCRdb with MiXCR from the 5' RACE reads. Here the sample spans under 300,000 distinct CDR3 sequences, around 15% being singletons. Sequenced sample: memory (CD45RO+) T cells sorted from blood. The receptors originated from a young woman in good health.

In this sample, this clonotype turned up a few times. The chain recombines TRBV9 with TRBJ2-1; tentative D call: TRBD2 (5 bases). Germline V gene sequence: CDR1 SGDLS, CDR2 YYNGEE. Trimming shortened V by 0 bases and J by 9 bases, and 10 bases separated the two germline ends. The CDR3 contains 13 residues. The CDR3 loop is CASSVVEGGEQFF. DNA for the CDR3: TGTGCCAGCAGCGTAGTCGAGGGTGGTGAGCAGTTCTTC.

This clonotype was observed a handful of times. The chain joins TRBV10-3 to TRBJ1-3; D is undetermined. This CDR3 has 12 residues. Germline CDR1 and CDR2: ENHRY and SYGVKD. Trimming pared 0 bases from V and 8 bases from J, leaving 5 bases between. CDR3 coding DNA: TGTGCCATCAGTGAGTCTGGCGACACCATATATTTT. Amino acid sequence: CAISESGDTIYF.

Here the CDR3 DNA reads TGTGCCAGCAGCCCAACCCTGAGGGGGAGAGGGACAGATACGCAGTATTTT. It yields the protein CASSPTLRGRGTDTQYF. The chain has TRBV5-4 and TRBJ2-3; possibly TRBD1 for D (6 bases). CDR3 length equals 17 residues. Germline assignment: CDR1 SGHNT and CDR2 YYREEE (reference sequence). The V gene lost 4 bases and the J gene lost 3 bases, with 21 bases spanning the gap.